This TCR beta chain was recorded in a study of graft-versus-host responses after intestinal transplantation. About the research overall: Induction with anti-thymocyte globulin, then tacrolimus and steroids for 2 to 3 years, was given to all recipients. Whole-study findings and limits: Researchers found GvH clones in recipient marrow, and some showed up first in ileum or blood.

Libraries were prepared by immunoSEQ multiplex PCR; TCRdb keeps only in-frame clonotypes and omits some of them. The sample lists 100,000 to 110,000 clones, more than 85% occurring once. Concerning this clone itself: Antigen specificity is unknown. The identical CDR3 is also encoded by other nucleotide sequences in the sample.

CDR1 DFQATT and CDR2 SNEGSKA come from the germline V gene (reference sequence). The CDR3 sequence is 11 residues long. V lost 3 bases and J 4 bases, leaving 6 bases between the germline ends. The material was unstimulated CD4+ T cells sorted from spleen or lymph node cells, obtained before transplant. This TCR came from a human donor who was the organ donor for an intestinal transplant. This chain joins TRBV20-1 and TRBJ1-2; D is ambiguous. The CDR3 region is CSASGIYGYTF. As DNA, the CDR3 is TGCAGTGCTAGTGGAATCTATGGCTACACCTTC.